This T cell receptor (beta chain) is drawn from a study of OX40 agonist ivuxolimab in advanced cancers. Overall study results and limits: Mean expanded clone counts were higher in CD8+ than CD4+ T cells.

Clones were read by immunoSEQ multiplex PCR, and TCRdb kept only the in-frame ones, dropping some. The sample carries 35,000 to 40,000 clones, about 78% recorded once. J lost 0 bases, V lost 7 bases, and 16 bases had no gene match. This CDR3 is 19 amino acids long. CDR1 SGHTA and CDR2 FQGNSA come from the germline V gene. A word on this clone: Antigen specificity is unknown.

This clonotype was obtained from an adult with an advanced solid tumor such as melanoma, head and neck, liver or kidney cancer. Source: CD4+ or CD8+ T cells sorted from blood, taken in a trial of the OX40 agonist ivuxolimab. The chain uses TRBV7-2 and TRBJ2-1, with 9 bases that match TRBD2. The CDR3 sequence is CASNTGLAGFQSSYNEQFF. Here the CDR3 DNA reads TGTGCCAGCAACACCGGGCTAGCGGGATTTCAGAGCTCCTACAATGAGCAGTTCTTC. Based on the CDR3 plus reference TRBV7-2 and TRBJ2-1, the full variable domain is GAGVSQSPSNKVTEKGKDVELRCDPISGHTALYWYRQSLGQGLEFLIYFQGNSAPDKSGLPSDRFSAERTGGSVSTLTIQRTQQEDSAVYLCASNTGLAGFQSSYNEQFFGPGTRLTVL.